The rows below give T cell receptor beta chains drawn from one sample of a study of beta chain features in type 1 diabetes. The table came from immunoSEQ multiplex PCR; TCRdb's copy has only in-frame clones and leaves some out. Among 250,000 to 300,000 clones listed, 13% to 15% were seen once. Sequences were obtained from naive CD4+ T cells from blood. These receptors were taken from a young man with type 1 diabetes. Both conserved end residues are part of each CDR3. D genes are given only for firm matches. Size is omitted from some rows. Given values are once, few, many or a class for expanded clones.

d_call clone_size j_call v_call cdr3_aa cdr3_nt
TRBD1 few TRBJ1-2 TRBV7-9 CASSPSDRVYGYTF TGTGCCAGCAGCCCCTCGGACAGGGTCTATGGCTACACCTTC
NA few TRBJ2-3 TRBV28 CASRGADTQYF TGTGCCAGCCGAGGCGCAGATACGCAGTATTTT
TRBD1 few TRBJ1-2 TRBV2 CASPTGRSRGYTF TGTGCCAGTCCGACAGGGCGGTCGAGGGGCTACACCTTC
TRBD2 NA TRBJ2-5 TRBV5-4 CASSSRLAGGQETQYF TGTGCCAGCAGCTCTAGACTAGCGGGAGGGCAAGAGACCCAGTACTTC
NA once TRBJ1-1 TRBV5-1 CASSLSTDQAFF TGCGCCAGCAGCTTGTCGACAGATCAAGCTTTCTTT
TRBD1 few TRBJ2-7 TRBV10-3 CAISEGTGDPYEQYF TGTGCCATCAGTGAAGGGACAGGGGACCCCTACGAGCAGTACTTC
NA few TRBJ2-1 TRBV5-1 CASSPDRPGNEQFF TGCGCCAGCAGCCCCGACAGGCCGGGGAATGAGCAGTTCTTC
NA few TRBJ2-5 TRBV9 CASSVSPQETQYF TGTGCCAGCAGCGTATCCCCTCAAGAGACCCAGTACTTC
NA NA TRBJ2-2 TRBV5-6 CASSLAGEGANTGELFF TGTGCCAGCAGCTTGGCCGGGGAGGGGGCGAACACCGGGGAGCTGTTTTTT
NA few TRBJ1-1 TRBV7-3 CASSLTPGVAEAFF TGTGCCAGCAGCTTAACCCCGGGGGTGGCTGAAGCTTTCTTT
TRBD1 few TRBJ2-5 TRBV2 CASSVQGQETQYF TGTGCCAGCAGTGTACAGGGGCAAGAGACCCAGTACTTC
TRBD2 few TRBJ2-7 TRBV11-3 CASSVGAGYEQYF TGTGCCAGCAGCGTAGGAGCGGGGTACGAGCAGTACTTC
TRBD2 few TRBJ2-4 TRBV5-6 CASSLEASGSRTKNIQYF TGTGCCAGCAGCTTGGAGGCTAGCGGGAGTAGGACCAAAAACATTCAGTACTTC
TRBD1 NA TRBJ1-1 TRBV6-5 CTSSSLGQGATEAFF TGTACCAGCAGTTCGCTGGGACAGGGGGCGACTGAAGCTTTCTTT
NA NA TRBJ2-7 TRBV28 CASSSDSSSYEQYF TGTGCCAGCAGCTCTGACAGCAGCTCCTACGAGCAGTACTTC
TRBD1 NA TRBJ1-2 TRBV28 CASSTADRVSRGYTF TGTGCCAGCAGTACCGCGGACAGGGTTTCGAGAGGCTACACCTTC
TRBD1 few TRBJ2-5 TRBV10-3 CAINWDRQETQYF TGTGCCATCAACTGGGACAGGCAAGAGACCCAGTACTTC
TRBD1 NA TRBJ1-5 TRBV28 CASRLGQGDQPQHF TGTGCCAGCAGACTGGGACAGGGTGATCAGCCCCAGCATTTT
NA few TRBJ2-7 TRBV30 CAWSEGGFSYEQYF TGTGCCTGGAGTGAAGGCGGGTTCTCCTACGAGCAGTACTTC
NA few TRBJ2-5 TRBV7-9 CASSLVASKRETQYF TGTGCCAGCAGCTTAGTCGCCTCCAAGAGGGAGACCCAGTACTTC
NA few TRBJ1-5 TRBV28 CASSGANGNQPQHF TGTGCCAGCAGTGGGGCCAACGGCAATCAGCCCCAGCATTTT
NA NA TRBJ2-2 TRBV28 CASSSRELFF TGTGCCAGCAGCTCCCGGGAGCTGTTTTTT
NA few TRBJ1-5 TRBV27 CASSFTGGNQPQHF TGTGCCAGCAGTTTCACTGGAGGCAATCAGCCCCAGCATTTT
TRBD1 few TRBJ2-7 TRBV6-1 CASSLQGWPYEQYF TGTGCCAGCAGTCTACAGGGGTGGCCCTACGAGCAGTACTTC
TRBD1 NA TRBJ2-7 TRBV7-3 CASSPGQGPYEQYF TGTGCCAGCAGCCCTGGACAGGGGCCCTACGAGCAGTACTTC
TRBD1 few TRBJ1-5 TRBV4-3 CASSHRTGVTPNQPQHF TGCGCCAGCAGCCACCGGACAGGGGTGACCCCTAATCAGCCCCAGCATTTT
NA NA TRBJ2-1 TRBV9 CASSRGTGASHEQFF TGTGCCAGCAGCCGAGGGACGGGAGCATCCCATGAGCAGTTCTTC
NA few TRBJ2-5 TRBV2 CATQVEGFQLETQYF TGTGCCACTCAAGTAGAGGGCTTTCAGCTAGAGACCCAGTACTTC
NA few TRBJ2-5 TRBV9 CASSKYQETQYF TGTGCCAGCAGTAAATATCAAGAGACCCAGTACTTC
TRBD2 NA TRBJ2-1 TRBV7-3 CASSERASGGDEQFF TGTGCCAGCAGCGAGAGGGCTAGCGGGGGGGATGAGCAGTTCTTC
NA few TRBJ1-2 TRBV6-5 CASSYYTGDNYGYTF TGTGCCAGCAGTTACTATACAGGCGACAACTATGGCTACACCTTC
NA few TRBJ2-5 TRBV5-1 CASSLPRGETQYF TGCGCCAGCAGCTTGCCCAGGGGAGAGACCCAGTACTTC
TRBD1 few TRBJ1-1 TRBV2 CASSEQGAGTEAFF TGTGCCAGCAGTGAACAGGGGGCTGGCACTGAAGCTTTCTTT
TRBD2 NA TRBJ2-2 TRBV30 CAWNPTRTSGITGELFF TGTGCCTGGAACCCTACCCGGACTAGCGGGATAACCGGGGAGCTGTTTTTT
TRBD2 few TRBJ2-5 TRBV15 CATSSGRGGETQYF TGTGCCACCAGCAGTGGACGGGGAGGGGAGACCCAGTACTTC
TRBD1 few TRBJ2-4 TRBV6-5 CASRTGTAENIQYF TGTGCCAGCAGGACCGGGACAGCGGAAAACATTCAGTACTTC
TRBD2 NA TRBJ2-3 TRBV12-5 CASGPGLAGHLGDTQYF TGTGCTAGTGGTCCAGGACTAGCGGGGCACCTCGGGGATACGCAGTATTTT
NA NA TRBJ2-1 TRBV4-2 CASSQDHSGSYNEQFF TGTGCCAGCAGCCAAGATCACAGCGGATCCTACAATGAGCAGTTCTTC
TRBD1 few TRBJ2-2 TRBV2 CASRPGTGATGELFF TGTGCCAGCCGGCCGGGGACAGGGGCCACCGGGGAGCTGTTTTTT
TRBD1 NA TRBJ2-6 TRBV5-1 CAAGTGDSGANVLTF TGCGCCGCCGGGACAGGTGACTCTGGGGCCAACGTCCTGACTTTC
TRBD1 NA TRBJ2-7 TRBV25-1 CASSDGGTGTYEQYF TGTGCCAGCAGTGATGGGGGGACAGGGACCTACGAGCAGTACTTC
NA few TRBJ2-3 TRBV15 CATSRGGAGSADTQYF TGTGCCACCAGCAGAGGAGGGGCGGGGTCCGCGGATACGCAGTATTTT
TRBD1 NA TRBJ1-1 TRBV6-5 CASHRGQNTEAFF TGTGCCAGCCACAGGGGACAGAACACTGAAGCTTTCTTT
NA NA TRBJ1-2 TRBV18 CASSTDQGSYGYTF TGTGCCAGCTCAACTGACCAGGGTTCCTATGGCTACACCTTC
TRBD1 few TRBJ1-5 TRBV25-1 CASSERDRRQPQHF TGTGCCAGCAGTGAACGGGACAGGAGGCAGCCCCAGCATTTT
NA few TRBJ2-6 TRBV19 CASSIEGSGANVLTF TGTGCCAGTAGTATTGAGGGTAGTGGGGCCAACGTCCTGACTTTC
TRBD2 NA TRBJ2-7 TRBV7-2 CASSLSGTSGSYEQYF TGTGCCAGCAGCCTCAGCGGGACTAGCGGATCCTACGAGCAGTACTTC
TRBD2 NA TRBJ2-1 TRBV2 CASSPDGGNEQFF TGTGCCAGCAGCCCCGACGGGGGGAATGAGCAGTTCTTC
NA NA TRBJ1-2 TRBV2 CASSVNRMNYGYTF TGTGCCAGCAGTGTAAACAGGATGAACTATGGCTACACCTTC
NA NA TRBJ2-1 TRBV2 CASTTGGTEQFF TGTGCCAGCACGACTGGGGGGACTGAGCAGTTCTTC
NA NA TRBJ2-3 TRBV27 CASLPPWAGWWSTDTQYF TGTGCCAGTCTCCCCCCTTGGGCAGGGTGGTGGTCAACAGATACGCAGTATTTT